The 5 T cell receptor beta chains below come from one sample, sequenced in a study of T cell responses to AZD1222 COVID-19 vaccine. Clones were read by immunoSEQ multiplex PCR, and TCRdb kept only the in-frame ones, dropping some. In the table there are 95,000 to 150,000 clones, over 75% of which are singletons. Here the sequenced sample was peripheral blood, taken on day 0 of AZD1222 vaccination. The source of these receptors is an adult in good health.

V is TRBV19 and J is TRBJ1-1; 7 bases fit TRBD1. The germline CDR1 and CDR2 sequences are LNHDA and SQIVND (reference sequence). V was pared by 1 base and J by 3 bases, with 8 bases of the junction left unmatched. The CDR3 contains 16 residues. The DNA of the CDR3 is TGTGCCAGTAGTATAGGGAGGGGGCTAGGAGACACTGAAGCTTTCTTT. This gives the protein CASSIGRGLGDTEAFF. Based on the CDR3 plus reference TRBV19 and TRBJ1-1, the full variable domain is DGGITQSPKYLFRKEGQNVTLSCEQNLNHDAMYWYRQDPGQGLRLIYYSQIVNDFQKGDIAEGYSVSREKKESFPLTVTSAQKNPTAFYLCASSIGRGLGDTEAFFGQGTRLTVV.

The V call is TRBV3-1 (or the pseudogene TRBV3-2), the J call TRBJ2-1; 10 bases align to TRBD1. With 4 bases clipped from V and 2 bases from J, the junction kept 5 bases outside the gene matches. The CDR3 runs 16 residues. Germline lookup yields CDR1 LGHDT and CDR2 YNNKEL (reference sequence). The CDR3 loop is CASSPTGTGAYNEQFF. The CDR3 DNA sequence: TGTGCCAGCAGCCCCACCGGGACAGGGGCCTACAATGAGCAGTTCTTC.

The chain combines TRBV7-8 with TRBJ2-3; tentatively, D is TRBD1 or TRBD2 (5 bases each). V lost 0 bases and J lost 6, with 16 bases in between. The germline V gene encodes CDR1 SGHVS and CDR2 FQNEAQ. The CDR3 covers 16 residues. The CDR3 nucleotides are TGTGCCAGCAGCTTAGCGGGGCTCCGCGGGCCCGATACGCAGTATTTT. This codes for CASSLAGLRGPDTQYF. The whole variable domain, remainder taken from reference TRBV7-8 and TRBJ2-3, is GAGVSQSPRYKVAKRGQDVALRCDPISGHVSLFWYQQALGQGPEFLTYFQNEAQLDKSGLPSDRFFAERPEGSVSTLKIQRTQQEDSAVYLCASSLAGLRGPDTQYFGPGTRLTVL.

J is TRBJ2-5 and V is TRBV19; D remains ambiguous. Trimming removed 3 bases at V and 2 bases at J, with 10 bases between. The CDR3 runs 14 residues. From germline, CDR1 is LNHDA and CDR2 SQIVND (reference sequence). CDR3 sequence: CASSMSGAQETQYF. CDR3 coding DNA: TGTGCCAGTAGTATGTCAGGAGCTCAAGAGACCCAGTACTTC.

The chain has TRBV10-3 and TRBJ1-5; D might be TRBD1 (5 bases). Trimming shortened V by 8 bases and J by 0 bases, and 11 bases separated the two germline ends. Germline values: CDR1 ENHRY, CDR2 SYGVKD. The CDR3 is made up of 14 amino acids. CDR3 sequence: CAISGEYSNQPQHF. The DNA for the CDR3 is TGTGCCATCTCGGGGGAGTATAGCAATCAGCCCCAGCATTTT.